These 27 T cell receptor beta chains came from one sample sequenced in a study of T cells after yellow fever vaccination. TCRdb re-analysed the 5' RACE reads in MiXCR, keeping a single row per CDR3 protein. Of hundreds of thousands of distinct CDR3 sequences listed, 9% to 15% were seen once; the top ten hold 15%. Specimen: PBMCs, collected on the day of the yellow fever booster vaccination. These TCRs come from a young man who received the YFV17D yellow fever vaccine.

The V call is TRBV18, the J call TRBJ2-7; 7 bases fit TRBD1. V was clipped by 6 bases and J by 2 bases; unmatched bases: 10. The germline gives CDR1 KGHSH, CDR2 LQKENI. The CDR3 spans 15 residues. CDR3: CASSADRAIAYEQYF. CDR3 DNA sequence: TGTGCCAGCTCGGCTGACAGGGCCATAGCCTACGAGCAGTACTTC. Combining the CDR3 with reference TRBV18 and TRBJ2-7 gives the whole variable domain NAGVMQNPRHLVRRRGQEARLRCSPMKGHSHVYWYRQLPEEGLKFMVYLQKENIIDESGMPKERFSAEFPKEGPSILRIQQVVRGDSAAYFCASSADRAIAYEQYFGPGTRLTVT.

This chain connects TRBV7-2 to TRBJ2-1, with 9 bases lining up with TRBD2. CDR1 and CDR2 from the germline V gene are SGHTA and FQGNSA. The CDR3 loop spans 16 amino acids. V shed 1 base, J shed 4 bases, and the junction held 5 bases outside the gene matches. CDR3 protein: CASSLDSSGTYNEQFF. The CDR3 nucleotides are TGTGCCAGCAGCTTAGATTCTAGCGGGACTTACAATGAGCAGTTCTTC.

J is TRBJ2-1 and V is TRBV29-1; 13 nucleotides match TRBD2. The CDR3 runs 22 residues. V gave up 6 bases and J gave up 8 bases; unmatched junction bases: 31. Germline assignment: CDR1 SQVTM and CDR2 ANQGSEA. CDR3 residues: CSVRGRRLRYVPGTSGTDEQFF. CDR3 bases: TGCAGCGTCAGGGGCAGGCGGCTCCGATACGTTCCCGGGACTAGCGGGACGGATGAGCAGTTCTTC.

The V and J genes are TRBV4-3 and TRBJ1-2; the D is unclear. Germline assignment: CDR1 LGHNA and CDR2 YSLEER. This CDR3 has 16 residues. Trimming took 0 bases from V and 4 from J, leaving 15 bases between them. Here the CDR3 reads CASSQDWSAEGYGYTF. The CDR3 DNA reads TGCGCCAGCAGCCAAGATTGGTCTGCGGAGGGCTATGGCTACACCTTC.

The CDR3 DNA reads as TGTGCCAGCAGCTTATATCTCGGGGCTAGCGGGAGTAGGGAAGCCTACGAGCAGTACTTC. This gives the protein CASSLYLGASGSREAYEQYF. The chain has TRBV11-2 and TRBJ2-7, with 10 bases that match TRBD2. The germline CDR1 and CDR2 sequences are SGHAT and FQNNGV. With V trimmed by 2 bases and J by 2 bases, 18 bases remained unmatched. The length of the CDR3 is 20 residues.

This rearrangement joins TRBV21-1 to TRBJ2-1. TRBV21-1 is given as a pseudogene. CDR3 length: 19 amino acids. The CDR3 DNA follows: TGTGCCAGCAAACTAACGATTTCTTCGAGACCGAGCTCCTACAATGAGCAGTTCTTC. This encodes CASKLTISSRPSSYNEQFF.

Ten or more counts support this clonotype. The V and J genes are TRBV6-1 and TRBJ1-1; D remains unclear. The CDR3 extends over 13 amino acids. The V end lost 5 bases, the J end lost 0 bases, and 7 bases lay between the germline ends. Germline V gene lookup returns CDR1 MNHNS and CDR2 SASEGT. The CDR3 loop is CASSRTVNTEAFF. As DNA, the CDR3 is TGTGCCAGCAGTAGGACGGTGAACACTGAAGCTTTCTTT.

The chain recombines TRBV15 with TRBJ1-5; a weak D match, TRBD1 (6 bases). Germline CDR1 is LNHNV and CDR2 is YYDKDF (reference sequence). V lost 1 base and J lost 3, with 16 bases in between. There are 17 residues in the CDR3. The CDR3 sequence: CATSRVPLSGDNQPQHF. CDR3 nucleotides: TGTGCCACCAGCAGAGTCCCTTTGTCAGGGGACAATCAGCCCCAGCATTTT. The full variable domain, completed using reference TRBV15 and TRBJ1-5, is DAMVIQNPRYQVTQFGKPVTLSCSQTLNHNVMYWYQQKSSQAPKLLFHYYDKDFNNEADTPDNFQSRRPNTSFCFLDIRSPGLGDTAMYLCATSRVPLSGDNQPQHFGDGTRLSIL.

This clonotype was seen a few times. The chain joins TRBV5-1 to TRBJ2-3; 8 bases align to TRBD1. The V segment lost 4 bases and the J segment 4 bases; nucleotides outside the gene matches: 8. The germline gives CDR1 SGHRS, CDR2 YFSETQ. The CDR3 is 15 residues long. The CDR3 sequence: CASSPGQGFPDTQYF. Written as DNA, the CDR3 is TGCGCCAGCAGCCCCGGACAGGGTTTCCCAGATACGCAGTATTTT. Full variable domain (outside the CDR3, taken from reference TRBV5-1 and TRBJ2-3): KAGVTQTPRYLIKTRGQQVTLSCSPISGHRSVSWYQQTPGQGLQFLFEYFSETQRNKGNFPGRFSGRQFSNSRSEMNVSTLELGDSALYLCASSPGQGFPDTQYFGPGTRLTVL.

This clonotype was observed a few times. This chain joins TRBV10-2 and TRBJ2-1; a weak D match, TRBD2 (5 bases). Germline CDR1 reads WSHSY; CDR2 reads SAAADI. This CDR3 is 17 amino acids long. Trimming left V 7 bases short and J 2 bases short, with 21 bases between. The CDR3 reads CASKELRENAPYNEQFF. DNA of the CDR3: TGCGCCAGCAAGGAGTTGAGGGAAAACGCCCCCTACAATGAGCAGTTCTTC.

The chain combines TRBV7-9 with TRBJ2-7; D perhaps matches TRBD1 (5 bases). Trimming took off 1 base at V and 2 bases at J, with 12 bases between the two ends. Germline CDR1 and CDR2: SEHNR and FQNEAQ (reference sequence). There are 15 residues in the CDR3. The CDR3 sequence: CASSLGPGRTYEQYF. The DNA for the CDR3 is TGTGCCAGCAGCTTAGGTCCAGGGCGGACCTACGAGCAGTACTTC.

The chain recombines TRBV7-7 with TRBJ2-1, with 9 nucleotides matching TRBD2. The CDR3 covers 13 residues. The germline V gene has CDR1 SSHAT and CDR2 FNYEAQ (reference sequence). V lost 5 bases, J lost 9 bases, and 5 bases stayed unmatched. CDR3: CASSHSGSSEQFF. The CDR3 DNA sequence: TGTGCCAGCAGCCATAGCGGGAGCAGTGAGCAGTTCTTC.

This clonotype was observed a few times. CDR3 loop: CASSANLGPYEQYF. DNA of the CDR3: TGTGCCAGCAGCGCAAACCTAGGTCCCTACGAGCAGTACTTC. This chain joins TRBV4-2 and TRBJ2-7; D ambiguous. CDR3 length: 14 residues. Trimming took 5 bases from V and 2 from J, leaving 13 bases between them. Germline V gives CDR1 LGHNA, CDR2 YNFKEQ.

The rearrangement uses TRBV7-6 and TRBJ1-4, with D perhaps TRBD1 (6 bases). The germline V gene encodes CDR1 SGHVS and CDR2 FNYEAQ. This CDR3 is built from 13 residues. Trimming stripped 5 bases from V and 7 bases from J, with 11 bases between. This CDR3 reads CASSRQDSEKLFF. The DNA for the CDR3 is TGTGCCAGCAGCCGACAGGACAGTGAAAAACTGTTTTTT.

This clonotype was observed a few times. This chain joins TRBV7-6 and TRBJ2-7, with unresolved D. The CDR3 length is 12 residues. The germline gives CDR1 SGHVS, CDR2 FNYEAQ. Trimming shortened V by 3 bases and J by 2 bases, and 5 bases separated the two germline ends. CDR3 residues: CASSLNAYEQYF. The CDR3 region has the DNA TGTGCCAGCAGCTTGAACGCCTACGAGCAGTACTTC.

This clonotype occurred a few times. This chain joins TRBV18 and TRBJ2-1; D may correspond to TRBD1 or TRBD2 (5 bases each). CDR1 and CDR2 from the germline V gene are KGHSH and LQKENI. This CDR3 is built from 16 residues. V dropped 6 bases and J dropped 16 bases, with 31 bases sitting between them. CDR3 sequence: CASSPGLNRDDRFFFF. The CDR3 bases are TGTGCCAGCTCTCCCGGATTGAACCGGGACGACCGCTTCTTCTTCTTC.

Many counts were recorded for this clonotype. The chain employs TRBV5-5 and TRBJ1-6; no clear D gene. V was shortened by 0 bases and J by 4 bases, with 14 bases between the two germline ends. The CDR3 covers 17 residues. CDR1 is SGHKS, CDR2 YYEKEE, per germline (reference sequence). CDR3 residues: CASSLAFGQGYNSPLHF. For the CDR3, the DNA is TGTGCCAGCAGCTTGGCCTTTGGGCAAGGTTATAATTCACCCCTCCACTTT.

The rearrangement joins TRBV20-1 to TRBJ2-7; perhaps TRBD2 as D (6 bases). Trimming left V 6 bases short and J 8 bases short, with 23 bases between. Germline CDR1 is DFQATT and CDR2 is SNEGSKA (reference sequence). The CDR3 has 14 residues. The CDR3 reads CSAPPTGEVFKQYF. The CDR3 DNA reads TGCAGTGCCCCTCCAACGGGGGAGGTCTTCAAGCAGTACTTC.

This clonotype was recorded a few times. The genes are TRBV29-1 and TRBJ2-3; tentative D call: TRBD1 (5 bases). V lost 6 bases to trimming and J lost 1 base, with 20 bases between them. CDR1 is SQVTM, CDR2 ANQGSEA, per germline. This CDR3 has 16 amino acids. In nucleotides, the CDR3 is TGCAGCGTCGCAACTCCTGAGACAGTGGGCACAGATACGCAGTATTTT. Translated, it gives CSVATPETVGTDTQYF.

This clonotype was counted ten times or more. This rearrangement joins TRBV5-1 to TRBJ2-3; TRBD1 is a possible D gene (5 bases). The V gene lost 2 bases and the J gene lost 9 bases, with 7 bases spanning the gap. This CDR3 is built from 11 residues. Germline V gene lookup returns CDR1 SGHRS and CDR2 YFSETQ. The CDR3 coding sequence is TGCGCCAGCAGCTTCCAGGGAACGCAGTATTTT. Translation gives CASSFQGTQYF. Using reference TRBV5-1 and TRBJ2-3 for the parts outside the CDR3, the full variable domain is KAGVTQTPRYLIKTRGQQVTLSCSPISGHRSVSWYQQTPGQGLQFLFEYFSETQRNKGNFPGRFSGRQFSNSRSEMNVSTLELGDSALYLCASSFQGTQYFGPGTRLTVL.

The chain joins TRBV9 to TRBJ2-1, with a tentative D call TRBD1 (6 bases). Trimming left V 6 bases short and J 5 bases short, with 9 bases between. CDR3 size: 12 residues. Germline V gene data show CDR1 as SGDLS and CDR2 as YYNGEE. CDR3 sequence reads: CASTKGDNEQFF. CDR3 coding DNA: TGTGCCAGCACCAAGGGGGACAATGAGCAGTTCTTC.

This clonotype was seen more than once but under ten times. The genes are TRBV5-4 and TRBJ2-7, with 9 bases that match TRBD2. Germline V gene lookup returns CDR1 SGHNT and CDR2 YYREEE (reference sequence). With V trimmed by 5 bases and J by 3 bases, 9 bases remained unmatched. The CDR3 runs to 15 residues. In DNA form, the CDR3 reads TGTGCCAGCAGTCACGCCGGGACTAGCCTCTACGAGCAGTACTTC. It encodes CASSHAGTSLYEQYF.

The chain uses TRBV19 and TRBJ1-1, with D unresolved. Germline V gives CDR1 LNHDA, CDR2 SQIVND (reference sequence). The V end lost 7 bases, the J end lost 0 bases, and 15 bases lay between the germline ends. There are 15 residues in the CDR3. CDR3 sequence: CASTLGYGMNTEAFF. CDR3 DNA sequence: TGTGCCAGTACATTGGGGTATGGAATGAACACTGAAGCTTTCTTT.

This chain connects TRBV12-3 or TRBV12-4 to TRBJ1-2, with unresolved D. V was trimmed by 3 bases and J by 5 bases, leaving 10 bases between them. The CDR3 is made up of 13 amino acids. CDR3: CASSLPAQYGYTF. DNA of the CDR3: TGTGCCAGCAGTTTGCCGGCACAGTATGGCTACACCTTC.

This clonotype occurred many times. The genes are TRBV5-4 and TRBJ2-1, with 8 bases that match TRBD2. The CDR3 spans 17 residues. Germline assignment: CDR1 SGHNT and CDR2 YYREEE (reference sequence). Trimming cost V 3 bases and J 1 base; bases outside gene matches: 9. CDR3 DNA: TGTGCCAGCAGCTCCGGGGGGGGTGCAATTTCCTACAATGAGCAGTTCTTC. This gives the protein CASSSGGGAISYNEQFF. Using reference TRBV5-4 and TRBJ2-1 for the parts outside the CDR3, the full variable domain is ETGVTQSPTHLIKTRGQQVTLRCSSQSGHNTVSWYQQALGQGPQFIFQYYREEENGRGNFPPRFSGLQFPNYSSELNVNALELDDSALYLCASSSGGGAISYNEQFFGPGTRLTVL.

This chain uses TRBV7-2 with TRBJ2-1; D is undetermined. CDR1 SGHTA and CDR2 FQGNSA come from the germline V gene. This CDR3 is 13 amino acids long. V was clipped by 2 bases and J by 12 bases, with 14 bases between them. The CDR3 DNA follows: TGTGCCAGCAGCTTAACCCTCACACTTGGGCAGTTCTTC. Protein product: CASSLTLTLGQFF.

This clonotype was counted only a few times. This rearrangement joins TRBV25-1 to TRBJ1-1; no firm D call. The V and J ends lost 3 bases and 6 bases respectively, with 11 bases between them. The CDR3 loop spans 13 amino acids. The V gene's germline CDR1 is MGHDK and CDR2 SYGVNS. DNA of the CDR3: TGTGCCAGCAGTGATACGGGGATCGCTGAAGCTTTCTTT. Its translation is CASSDTGIAEAFF.